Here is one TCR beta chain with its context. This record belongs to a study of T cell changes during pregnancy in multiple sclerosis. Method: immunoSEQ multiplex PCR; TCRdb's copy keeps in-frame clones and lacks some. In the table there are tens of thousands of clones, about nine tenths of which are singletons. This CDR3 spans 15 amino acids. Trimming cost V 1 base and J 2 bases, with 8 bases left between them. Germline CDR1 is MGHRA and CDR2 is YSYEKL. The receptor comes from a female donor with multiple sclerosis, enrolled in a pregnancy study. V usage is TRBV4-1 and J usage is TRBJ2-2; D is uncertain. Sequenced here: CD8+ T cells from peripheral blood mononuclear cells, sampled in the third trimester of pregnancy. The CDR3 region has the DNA TGCGCCAGCAGCCAAGGACATAGTAACACCGGGGAGCTGTTTTTT. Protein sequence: CASSQGHSNTGELFF.